The sequence of this T cell receptor beta chain was determined in a study of T cell changes during pregnancy in multiple sclerosis. Measured with immunoSEQ multiplex PCR; TCRdb has only the in-frame clones, and not every one. Of some 51,000 clones listed, 85% to 95% are singletons. Trimming removed 0 bases at V and 4 bases at J, with 13 bases between. Germline CDR1 is SGHRS and CDR2 is YFSETQ. The CDR3 spans 16 residues. The TCR sequence derives from a female donor with multiple sclerosis, enrolled in a pregnancy study. The material was CD4+ T cells from peripheral blood mononuclear cells, obtained in the second trimester of pregnancy. This sequence joins TRBV5-1 and TRBJ2-2, with a possible D match to TRBD2 (5 bases). The CDR3 nucleotides are TGCGCCAGCAGCTTGGTAGCGAATTTGGGCACCGGGGAGCTGTTTTTT. It specifies CASSLVANLGTGELFF.